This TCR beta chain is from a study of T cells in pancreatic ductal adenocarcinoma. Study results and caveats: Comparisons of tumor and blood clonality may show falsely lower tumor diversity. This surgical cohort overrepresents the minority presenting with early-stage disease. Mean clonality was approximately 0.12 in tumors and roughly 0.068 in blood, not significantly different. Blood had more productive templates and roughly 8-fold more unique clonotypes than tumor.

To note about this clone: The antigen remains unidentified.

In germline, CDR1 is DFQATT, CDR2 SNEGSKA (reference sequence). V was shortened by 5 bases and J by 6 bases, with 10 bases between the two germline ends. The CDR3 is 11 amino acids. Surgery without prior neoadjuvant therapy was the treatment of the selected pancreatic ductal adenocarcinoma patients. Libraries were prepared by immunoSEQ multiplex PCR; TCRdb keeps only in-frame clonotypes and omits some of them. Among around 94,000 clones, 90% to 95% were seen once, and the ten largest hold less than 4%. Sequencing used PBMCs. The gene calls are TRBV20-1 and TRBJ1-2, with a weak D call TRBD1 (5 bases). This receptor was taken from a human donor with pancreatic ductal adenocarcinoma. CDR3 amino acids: CSASTDHGYTF. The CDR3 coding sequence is TGCAGTGCTTCGACAGACCATGGCTACACCTTC.